This T cell receptor beta chain was observed in a study of T-cell memory formation after mild COVID-19. About the research overall: Largely, TCR clusters stayed within a single donor.

V was cut by 7 bases and J by 4 bases, with 13 bases left in between. Germline-derived CDR1 and CDR2 are SNHLY and FYNNEI. This CDR3 is built from 13 residues. TCRdb processed the 5' RACE reads anew with MiXCR; each CDR3 protein has one entry. Altogether about 210,000 distinct CDR3 sequences are present, roughly a tenth being singletons, with the ten largest covering approximately 3%. Points on this clonotype: Its antigen remains unknown.

General observations from the study: The study detected some responding clones in pre-infection memory, suggesting cross-reactive memory joined. Chiefly within CM and EM were the contracting CD4+ clones; CD8+ ones were within EMRA.

Sequencing was carried out using PBMCs or a T cell subset sorted from them (not recorded which). The chain recombines TRBV2 with TRBJ1-1; TRBD1 is a possible D gene (5 bases). The receptor was isolated from a man aged 18 to 35 who had mild COVID-19 (a few samples of this study predate the infection). Cell type and time point are not known. The CDR3 nucleotides are TGTGCCAGCAAGTTGGGGGGGGGCACTGAAGCTTTCTTT. Amino acid sequence: CASKLGGGTEAFF.